The clone carrying this T cell receptor (beta chain) was seen only a few times. What it binds is not known. This specimen comes from a study of T cells in Graves' hyperthyroidism and ophthalmopathy. Exclusion of a patient resulted from uncontrolled infection, other autoimmune disease, pregnancy or lactation. Germline loops: CDR1 GTSNPN, CDR2 SVGIG (reference sequence). V dropped 1 base and J dropped 6; count of bases not matched to a gene: 11. The CDR3 totals 16 residues. Findings of the study overall: Ophthalmopathy was told apart from stable hyperthyroidism by a 13 V-J model.

Regions amplified from RNA transcripts were the TCR beta CDR3 regions. HTBI primers drove first-round RT-PCR of the TCR CDR3. TCRdb reprocessed the multiplex PCR reads with MiXCR, giving one entry per CDR3 protein. The table shows 500,000 to 650,000 distinct CDR3 sequences, with just under 20% occurring only once. This chain joins TRBV30 and TRBJ2-7, with TRBD1 identical over 11 bases. The sequence was obtained from a man aged 35 to 55 with Graves' ophthalmopathy. Sequencing used blood. CDR3 residues: CAWSEGMDRGRPEQYF. In DNA, the CDR3 is TGTGCCTGGAGTGAAGGGATGGACAGGGGGCGCCCCGAGCAGTACTTC.